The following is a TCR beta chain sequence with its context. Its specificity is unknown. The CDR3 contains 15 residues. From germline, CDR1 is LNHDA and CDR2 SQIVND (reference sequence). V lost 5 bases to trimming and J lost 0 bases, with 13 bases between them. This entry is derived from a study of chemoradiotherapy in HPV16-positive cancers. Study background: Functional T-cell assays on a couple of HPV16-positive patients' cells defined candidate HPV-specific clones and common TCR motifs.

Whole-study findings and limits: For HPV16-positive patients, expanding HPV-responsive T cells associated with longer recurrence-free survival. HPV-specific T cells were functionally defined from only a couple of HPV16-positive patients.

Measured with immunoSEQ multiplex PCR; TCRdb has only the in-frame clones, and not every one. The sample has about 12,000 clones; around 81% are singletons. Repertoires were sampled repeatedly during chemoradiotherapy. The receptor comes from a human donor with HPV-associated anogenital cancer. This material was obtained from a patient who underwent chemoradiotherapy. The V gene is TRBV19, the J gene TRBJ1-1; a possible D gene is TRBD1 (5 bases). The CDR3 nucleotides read TGTGCCAGTAGTCAACCAGGGTTAATGAACACTGAAGCTTTCTTT. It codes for CASSQPGLMNTEAFF.